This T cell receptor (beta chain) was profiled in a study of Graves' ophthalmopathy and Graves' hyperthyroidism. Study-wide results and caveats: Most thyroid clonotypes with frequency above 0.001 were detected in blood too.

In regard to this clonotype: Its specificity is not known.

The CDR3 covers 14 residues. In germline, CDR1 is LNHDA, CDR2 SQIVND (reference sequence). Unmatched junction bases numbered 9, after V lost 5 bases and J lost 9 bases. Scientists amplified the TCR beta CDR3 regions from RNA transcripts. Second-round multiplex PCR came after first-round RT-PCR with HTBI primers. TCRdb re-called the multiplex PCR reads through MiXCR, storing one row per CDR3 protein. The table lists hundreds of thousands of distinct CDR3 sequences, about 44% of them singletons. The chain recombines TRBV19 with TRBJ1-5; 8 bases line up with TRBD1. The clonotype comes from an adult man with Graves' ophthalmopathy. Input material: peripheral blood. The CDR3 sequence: CASSPGTGSRPQHF. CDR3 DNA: TGTGCCAGTAGTCCCGGGACAGGCAGCAGGCCCCAGCATTTT.